This TCR beta chain derives from a study of control samples from healthy donors and cancer patients. Profiling relied on immunoSEQ multiplex PCR, and the TCRdb table lists in-frame clones only, not all of them. This sample has 35,000 to 50,000 clones, with roughly 80% found just once. The CDR3 loop spans 16 amino acids. Germline CDR1 reads SGHRS; CDR2 reads YFSETQ. Between the trimmed V and J ends, which lost 5 bases and 3 bases, there was a span of 20 bases. The chain couples TRBV5-1 to TRBJ1-1, with D possibly matching TRBD1 (5 bases). This sequence was found in a man aged 55 to 70 in good health. The sequencing sample was made of blood. CDR3 sequence: CASRAAVDRQHTEAFF. The CDR3 DNA reads TGCGCCAGCAGGGCGGCCGTTGACAGACAGCACACTGAAGCTTTCTTT.